This note documents a single T cell receptor (beta chain) sequence. What it recognizes is unknown. The data originate from a study of T cells in narcolepsy. Study findings and constraints: Autoreactive HCRT-specific and TRIB2-specific clonotypes were marked in same-patient CSF-versus-blood CD4+ comparisons. Healthy controls reportedly lacked the autoreactive clonotypes serially found in patients' blood.

The CDR3 is made up of 13 amino acids. Germline loops: CDR1 GTSNPN, CDR2 SVGIG (reference sequence). V was shortened by 5 bases and J by 0 bases, with 7 bases between the two germline ends. Produced via immunoSEQ multiplex PCR; TCRdb's table is partial and in-frame only. The repertoire includes about 21,000 clones, about 92% of them detected once, and about 1% sits in the top ten. The sequenced material came from CD45RA- memory CD4+ T cells from PBMCs. The sequence derives from a human donor with narcolepsy. The chain combines TRBV30 with TRBJ1-4; D is uncertain. CDR3 sequence: CAWGRTTNEKLFF. The CDR3 DNA reads TGTGCCTGGGGACGGACAACTAATGAAAAACTGTTTTTT.